The 2 T cell receptor beta chains below all came from one sample that was sequenced in a study of a mutant IDH1 vaccine in newly diagnosed glioma. The time point: week 47, end of study. Vaccination used 300 ug of mutant IDH1 20-mer peptide per dose, with topical imiquimod. Which antigens these TCRs recognize remains unknown. Only in-frame clones appear in the TCRdb table, and some are missing; sequencing was by immunoSEQ multiplex PCR. The table lists tens of thousands of clones, approximately 80% of them singletons. Sequenced material: PBMCs, taken from a glioma patient whose treatment included an IDH1 peptide vaccine. The receptors here all came from a woman in her forties with glioma. Some clones in this sample may be carry-over from other donors' samples.

The V call is TRBV6-5, the J call TRBJ1-4, with 8 bases aligning to TRBD1. J lost 5 bases, V lost 6 bases, and 5 bases had no gene match. Germline CDR1 is MNHEY and CDR2 is SVGAGI. This CDR3 is built from 14 residues. CDR3 in DNA: TGTGCCAGCAGACTCACAGGGGGGAATGAAAAACTGTTTTTT. Translation gives CASRLTGGNEKLFF.

CDR3: CASSIDRLAGGAETQYF. In DNA, the CDR3 is TGTGCCAGTAGTATAGATCGTCTGGCGGGGGGCGCAGAGACCCAGTACTTC. V gene TRBV19 combines with J gene TRBJ2-5; 8 bases agree with TRBD2. Germline trimming cut 0 bases from V and 4 bases from J; bases unmatched to any gene: 10. This CDR3 comprises 17 residues. Germline loops: CDR1 LNHDA, CDR2 SQIVND (reference sequence).